This passage covers 15 T cell receptor beta chains from one sample sequenced in a study of shared clonotypes between healthy human individuals. Sequencing used immunoSEQ multiplex PCR; TCRdb keeps in-frame clones, though not all of them. The data show about 2,100,000 clones, more than 85% seen once. CD45RO-negative CD8 cells positively selected for CCR7 made up the naive population, which excluded terminally differentiated effector memory CD45RA+ cells. Sequenced material: naive CD8+ T cells from PBMCs. All receptors come from a man between 18 and 35 years old in good health. Some clones in this sample may be carry-over from other donors' samples.

The V call is TRBV5-1, the J call TRBJ2-1, with TRBD1 identical over 9 bases. The CDR3 is made up of 16 amino acids. J was trimmed by 3 bases and V by 4 bases; bases with no gene match: 8. The germline V gene encodes CDR1 SGHRS and CDR2 YFSETQ. The CDR3 DNA reads TGCGCCAGCAGCCTCCTGGGACAGGGTAGCTACAATGAGCAGTTCTTC. Its translation: CASSLLGQGSYNEQFF.

This clone was counted between two and nine times. V gene TRBV29-1 combines with J gene TRBJ2-2; D gene unclear. CDR3 length: 13 residues. V gave up 2 bases and J gave up 0 bases, with 4 bases separating them. Germline-derived CDR1 and CDR2 are SQVTM and ANQGSEA. CDR3 nucleotide sequence: TGCAGCGTTGAACGGCCGAACACCGGGGAGCTGTTTTTT. Protein sequence: CSVERPNTGELFF.

V is TRBV4-1 and J is TRBJ2-7; D unclear. Trimming pared 3 bases from V and 0 bases from J, leaving 9 bases between. Per germline, CDR1 MGHRA and CDR2 YSYEKL. This CDR3 comprises 14 residues. Here the CDR3 DNA reads TGCGCCAGCAGCCACAAGGCGCCCTCCTACGAGCAGTACTTC. It encodes CASSHKAPSYEQYF.

V gene TRBV5-4 combines with J gene TRBJ2-3; D may be TRBD2 (6 bases). The CDR3 has 16 residues. V was cut by 1 base and J by 0 bases, with 12 bases left in between. Looked up from germline, CDR1 is SGHNT and CDR2 is YYREEE (reference sequence). The CDR3 sequence is CASSLRGGVSTDTQYF. The CDR3 DNA reads as TGTGCCAGCAGCTTGAGGGGCGGGGTAAGCACAGATACGCAGTATTTT. The complete variable domain, with remaining parts taken from reference TRBV5-4 and TRBJ2-3, reads ETGVTQSPTHLIKTRGQQVTLRCSSQSGHNTVSWYQQALGQGPQFIFQYYREEENGRGNFPPRFSGLQFPNYSSELNVNALELDDSALYLCASSLRGGVSTDTQYFGPGTRLTVL.

The J gene is TRBJ1-2, the V gene TRBV30; D is ambiguous. V gave up 3 bases and J gave up 3 bases, with 17 bases separating them. Per germline, CDR1 GTSNPN and CDR2 SVGIG (reference sequence). This CDR3 has 15 residues. CDR3 protein: CAWSGRRTGDYGYTF. The DNA for the CDR3 is TGTGCCTGGAGCGGACGGCGCACTGGGGACTATGGCTACACCTTC.

Of note for this clone: Different DNA sequences within this sample yield the same CDR3. The chain uses TRBV7-9 and TRBJ2-7; the D is unclear. V gave up 1 base and J gave up 6 bases, with 7 bases separating them. The germline V gene has CDR1 SEHNR and CDR2 FQNEAQ (reference sequence). This CDR3 comprises 12 residues. CDR3 sequence (DNA): TGTGCCAGCAGCTTAGGGCTTTCCGAGCAGTACTTC. This gives the protein CASSLGLSEQYF. Variable domain in full (rest from reference TRBV7-9 and TRBJ2-7): DTGVSQNPRHKITKRGQNVTFRCDPISEHNRLYWYRQTLGQGPEFLTYFQNEAQLEKSRLLSDRFSAERPKGSFSTLEIQRTEQGDSAMYLCASSLGLSEQYFGPGTRLTVT.

The chain couples TRBV27 to TRBJ2-3; D call uncertain. Germline V lookup: CDR1 MNHEY, CDR2 SMNVEV (reference sequence). With 0 bases removed from V and 8 bases from J, the gap between germline ends came to 12 bases. CDR3 length equals 14 residues. Here the CDR3 DNA reads TGTGCCAGCAGTTTATCGGGTCTGGTAGGTACGCAGTATTTT. Translated: CASSLSGLVGTQYF.

The rearrangement links TRBV28 to TRBJ2-3; 10 nucleotides agree with TRBD1. The V gene end was trimmed by 5 bases and the J gene end by 6 bases; junction bases not matched to a gene: 17. CDR1 is MDHEN, CDR2 SYDVKM, per germline. This CDR3 comprises 18 residues. The CDR3 is CASSPILRDRGYYDTQYF. The CDR3 DNA sequence: TGTGCCAGCAGTCCTATACTCCGGGACAGGGGCTATTACGATACGCAGTATTTT.

The table lists this clone with a count of one. The chain carries TRBV13 and TRBJ2-2; D remains ambiguous. This CDR3 has 14 residues. Per germline, CDR1 PRHDT and CDR2 FYEKMQ (reference sequence). V dropped 4 bases and J dropped 7 bases, with 13 bases sitting between them. The CDR3: CASSSGSSGGELFF. In nucleotides, the CDR3 is TGTGCCAGCAGCTCCGGGTCCTCCGGCGGGGAGCTGTTTTTT.

V is TRBV19 and J is TRBJ2-1; 7 bases map to TRBD2. Losses at the gene ends were 3 bases for V and 7 bases for J; bases not matched to a gene: 6. Germline-derived CDR1 and CDR2 are LNHDA and SQIVND (reference sequence). The CDR3 has 14 residues. CDR3 coding DNA: TGTGCCAGTAGTATTAAAGTGGGGGGGAATGAGCAGTTCTTC. Translated, it gives CASSIKVGGNEQFF.

V and J are TRBV2 and TRBJ2-3, with 8 positions matching TRBD2. This CDR3 has 16 amino acids. The germline CDR1 and CDR2 sequences are SNHLY and FYNNEI. The junction had 6 bases not matched to a gene; V was cut back by 2 bases and J by 2 bases. The chain's CDR3 is CASSEILAGLTDTQYF. The CDR3 coding sequence is TGTGCCAGCAGTGAAATCCTAGCGGGCCTCACAGATACGCAGTATTTT. The full variable domain, rest sourced from reference TRBV2 and TRBJ2-3, is EPEVTQTPSHQVTQMGQEVILRCVPISNHLYFYWYRQILGQKVEFLVSFYNNEISEKSEIFDDQFSVERPDGSNFTLKIRSTKLEDSAMYFCASSEILAGLTDTQYFGPGTRLTVL.

Notes on this clone: Other DNA variants within this sample encode the same CDR3. V usage is TRBV10-3 and J usage is TRBJ2-7, with D possibly matching TRBD1 (6 bases). The CDR3 runs to 11 residues. Germline assignment: CDR1 ENHRY and CDR2 SYGVKD. V shed 3 bases and J shed 7 bases, with 7 bases lying between them. The CDR3 DNA follows: TGTGCCATCAGTGAAGGGGGTGAGCAGTACTTC. Protein: CAISEGGEQYF.

V usage is TRBV4-3 and J usage is TRBJ2-7, with D possibly TRBD1 on 5 matching bases. Germline values: CDR1 LGHNA, CDR2 YSLEER. The length of the CDR3 is 15 residues. V was trimmed by 0 bases and J by 3 bases, leaving 12 bases between them. CDR3 in amino acids: CASSQDLGQGYEQYF. The CDR3 DNA is TGCGCCAGCAGCCAAGATCTCGGACAAGGCTACGAGCAGTACTTC.

The chain uses TRBV5-3 and TRBJ2-7, with TRBD1 identical over 7 bases. TRBV5-3 is reported as an ORF; its role is uncertain. The CDR3 covers 13 residues. Trimming took 10 bases from V and 6 from J; bases not matched to a gene: 13. CDR3 sequence reads: CACPGDSAGEQYF. CDR3 bases: TGTGCCTGCCCCGGGGACAGCGCGGGCGAGCAGTACTTC.

In this sample, this clone turned up once. CDR3 protein: CASSQDPGAGANVLTF. The CDR3 DNA follows: TGCGCCAGCAGCCAAGATCCGGGGGCTGGGGCCAACGTCCTGACTTTC. The chain combines TRBV4-1 with TRBJ2-6, with a possible D match to TRBD2 (6 bases). Per germline, CDR1 MGHRA and CDR2 YSYEKL. V was clipped by 0 bases and J by 2 bases, with 8 bases between them. The CDR3 length is 16 residues.